The 11 T cell receptor beta chains reported below all come from one sample, sequenced in a study of shared clonotypes between healthy human individuals. Libraries were prepared by immunoSEQ multiplex PCR; TCRdb keeps only in-frame clonotypes and omits some of them. The sample has about 980,000 clones, over 60% seen once. What was sequenced was memory CD4+ T cells sorted from blood. Sample subset: CD45RA-negative fraction. These receptors all stem from a man aged 18 to 30 in good health.

A single count supports this clone. The chain links TRBV7-6 to TRBJ2-1, with D possibly TRBD1 on 5 matching bases. CDR1 and CDR2 (germline): SGHVS, FNYEAQ. V lost 4 bases, J lost 7 bases, and 20 bases lay in between. The length of the CDR3 is 16 residues. The DNA for the CDR3 is TGTGCCAGCAGCTCCCGTCAGGGCTTATCGGATAATGAGCAGTTCTTC. This encodes CASSSRQGLSDNEQFF.

This clone appeared a single time. The J gene is TRBJ1-1, the V gene TRBV30; unclear D gene. Trimming took off 4 bases at V and 3 bases at J, with 9 bases between the two ends. Per germline, CDR1 GTSNPN and CDR2 SVGIG (reference sequence). This CDR3 has 12 residues. The CDR3 region is CAWKIQYTEAFF. CDR3 DNA sequence: TGTGCCTGGAAAATACAGTACACTGAAGCTTTCTTT.

J is TRBJ2-3 and V is TRBV10-2; 8 bases agree with TRBD1. The V segment lost 6 bases and the J segment 3 bases; nucleotides outside the gene matches: 8. The CDR3 covers 15 residues. The V gene's germline CDR1 is WSHSY and CDR2 SAAADI. CDR3 residues: CASSPGQGTTDTQYF. In nucleotides, the CDR3 is TGCGCCAGCAGCCCCGGACAGGGAACTACAGATACGCAGTATTTT.

In this sample, this clone turned up a few times. This CDR3 is CASSVVTNTGELFF. CDR3 bases: TGTGCCAGCAGCGTAGTAACGAACACCGGGGAGCTGTTTTTT. V is TRBV9 and J is TRBJ2-2, with D unresolved. Germline CDR1 and CDR2: SGDLS and YYNGEE. This CDR3 spans 14 amino acids. Deletions cut 0 bases from V and 0 bases from J, with 3 bases between.

The rearrangement links TRBV19 to TRBJ2-1; tentatively, D is TRBD1 (7 bases). CDR1 is LNHDA, CDR2 SQIVND, per germline (reference sequence). This CDR3 comprises 14 residues. Trimming pared 8 bases from V and 6 bases from J, leaving 17 bases between. The CDR3 DNA is TGTGCCAGTCAACCAGGGGGGATATTCAATGAGCAGTTCTTC. Protein sequence: CASQPGGIFNEQFF.

J is TRBJ2-7 and V is TRBV5-6; D perhaps matches TRBD1 (6 bases). Trimming cost V 0 bases and J 4 bases, with 11 bases left between them. The CDR3 extends over 14 amino acids. Looked up from germline, CDR1 is SGHDT and CDR2 is YYEEEE. CDR3 sequence reads: CASSLGQVGYEQYF. DNA for the CDR3: TGTGCCAGCAGCTTGGGACAGGTTGGATACGAGCAGTACTTC.

The chain recombines TRBV4-3 with TRBJ2-5; 12 bases map to TRBD2. The CDR3 is 18 amino acids. Germline V CDR1 and CDR2: LGHNA, YSLEER. With V trimmed by 2 bases and J by 3 bases, 10 bases remained unmatched. The CDR3 region is CASSQSQGLAGGEETQYF. CDR3 bases: TGCGCCAGCAGCCAATCCCAGGGGCTAGCGGGAGGGGAAGAGACCCAGTACTTC.

The rearrangement uses TRBV10-3 and TRBJ2-3; 11 bases are shared with TRBD2. CDR1 is ENHRY and CDR2 is SYGVKD in the germline V gene. The CDR3 has 17 amino acids. Losses at the gene ends were 3 bases for V and 1 base for J; bases not matched to a gene: 6. CDR3 region: CAISEKGLAVRTDTQYF. In DNA form, the CDR3 reads TGTGCCATCAGTGAAAAGGGACTAGCGGTTCGCACAGATACGCAGTATTTT.

This sequence joins TRBV6-7 and TRBJ1-5, with D unclear. TRBV6-7 is assigned to the ORF class and has an uncertain function. The V gene lost 6 bases and the J gene lost 2 bases, with 14 bases spanning the gap. This CDR3 comprises 15 residues. The CDR3 region is CASSRHSSGNQPQHF. The CDR3 DNA sequence: TGTGCCAGCAGCCGACATTCGTCTGGCAATCAGCCCCAGCATTTT.

The chain has TRBV11-2 and TRBJ2-7; D is unclear. V lost 3 bases, J lost 3 bases, and 15 bases lay in between. The CDR3 has 15 residues. The germline gives CDR1 SGHAT, CDR2 FQNNGV. For the CDR3, the DNA is TGTGCCAGCAGCTTCCAGAAGTTCCGCTACTACGAGCAGTACTTC. Translated: CASSFQKFRYYEQYF.

This clone was seen a few times. The V call is TRBV5-6, the J call TRBJ2-3; D is ambiguous. The CDR3 is 16 residues long. The V and J ends lost 5 bases and 3 bases respectively, with 19 bases between them. Germline CDR1 is SGHDT and CDR2 is YYEEEE. CDR3 DNA sequence: TGTGCCAGCAGTCCGGGTCTCTCGGGCGGAACAGATACGCAGTATTTT. It specifies CASSPGLSGGTDTQYF.